This paragraph reports one TCR beta chain. Measured with immunoSEQ multiplex PCR; TCRdb has only the in-frame clones, and not every one. Of around 200,000 clones listed, approximately 86% are singletons. The CDR3 is made up of 11 amino acids. Trimming left V 10 bases short and J 7 bases short, with 14 bases between. The germline V gene has CDR1 MDHEN and CDR2 SYDVKM. The data stem from a study of blood T cell repertoires in COVID-19. This TCR was recovered from a man in his forties with acute or convalescent COVID-19. The sample taken for sequencing was peripheral blood. The chain couples TRBV28 to TRBJ2-7; tentative D call: TRBD2 (5 bases). CDR3 sequence (DNA): TGTGCCATTACAATCCGGGGTGAGCAGTACTTC. Encoded protein: CAITIRGEQYF.